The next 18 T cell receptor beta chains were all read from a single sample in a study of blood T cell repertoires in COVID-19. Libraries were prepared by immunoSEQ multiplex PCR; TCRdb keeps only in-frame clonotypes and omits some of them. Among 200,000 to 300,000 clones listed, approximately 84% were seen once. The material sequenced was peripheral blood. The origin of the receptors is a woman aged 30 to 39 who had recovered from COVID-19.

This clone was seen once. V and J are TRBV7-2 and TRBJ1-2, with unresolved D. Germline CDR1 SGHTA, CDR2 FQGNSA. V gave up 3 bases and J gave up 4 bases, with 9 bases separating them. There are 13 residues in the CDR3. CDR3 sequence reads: CASSLRLFYGYTF. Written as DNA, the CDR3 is TGTGCCAGCAGCTTGAGACTATTCTATGGCTACACCTTC.

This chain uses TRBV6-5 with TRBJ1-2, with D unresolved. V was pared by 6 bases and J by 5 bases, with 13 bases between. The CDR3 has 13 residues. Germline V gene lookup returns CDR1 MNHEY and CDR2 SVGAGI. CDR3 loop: CASRFGTDYGYTF. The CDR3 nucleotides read TGTGCCAGCAGATTTGGAACAGATTATGGCTACACCTTC.

CDR3 residues: CASSLSTRQTSSYNEQFF. Here the CDR3 DNA reads TGTGCCAGCAGCTTATCAACCAGACAGACCTCCTCCTACAATGAGCAGTTCTTC. This chain uses TRBV7-3 with TRBJ2-1; TRBD1 is a possible D gene (5 bases). Germline lookup yields CDR1 SGHTA and CDR2 FQGTGA. Between the trimmed V and J ends, which lost 2 bases and 0 bases, there was a span of 17 bases. The CDR3 has 18 residues.

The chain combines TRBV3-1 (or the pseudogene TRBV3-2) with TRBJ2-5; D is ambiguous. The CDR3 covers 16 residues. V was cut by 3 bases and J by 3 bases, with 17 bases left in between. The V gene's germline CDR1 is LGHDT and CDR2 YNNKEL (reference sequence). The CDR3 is CASSQKVFHTKETQYF. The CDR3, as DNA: TGTGCCAGCAGCCAGAAGGTCTTCCACACTAAAGAGACCCAGTACTTC.

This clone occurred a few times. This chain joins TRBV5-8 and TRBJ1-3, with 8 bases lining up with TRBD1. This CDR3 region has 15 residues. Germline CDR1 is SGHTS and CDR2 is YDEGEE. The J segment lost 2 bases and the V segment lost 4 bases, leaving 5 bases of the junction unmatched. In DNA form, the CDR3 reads TGTGCCAGCAGCCGGGCGGACAGGGCTGGAAACACCATATATTTT. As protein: CASSRADRAGNTIYF.

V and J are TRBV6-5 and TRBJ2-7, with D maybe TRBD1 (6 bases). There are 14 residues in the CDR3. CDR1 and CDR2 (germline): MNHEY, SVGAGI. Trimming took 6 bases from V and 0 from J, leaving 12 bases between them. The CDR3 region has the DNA TGTGCCAGCAGACAGGGACCCTTCTCCTACGAGCAGTACTTC. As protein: CASRQGPFSYEQYF.

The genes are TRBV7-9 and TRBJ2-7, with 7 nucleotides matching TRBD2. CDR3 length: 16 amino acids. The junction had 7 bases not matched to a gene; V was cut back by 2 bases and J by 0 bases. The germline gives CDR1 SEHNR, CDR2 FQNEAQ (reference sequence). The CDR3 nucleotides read TGTGCCAGCAGCTTACCAAGGAGCGGGGTCTCCTACGAGCAGTACTTC. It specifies CASSLPRSGVSYEQYF. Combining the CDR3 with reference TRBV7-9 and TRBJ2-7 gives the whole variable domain DTGVSQNPRHKITKRGQNVTFRCDPISEHNRLYWYRQTLGQGPEFLTYFQNEAQLEKSRLLSDRFSAERPKGSFSTLEIQRTEQGDSAMYLCASSLPRSGVSYEQYFGPGTRLTVT.

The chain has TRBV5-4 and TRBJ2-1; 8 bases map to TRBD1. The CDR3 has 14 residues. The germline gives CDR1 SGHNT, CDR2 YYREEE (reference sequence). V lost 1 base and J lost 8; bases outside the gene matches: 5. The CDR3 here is CASSLRTGLHEQFF. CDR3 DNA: TGTGCCAGCAGCTTGCGGACAGGGCTCCATGAGCAGTTCTTC. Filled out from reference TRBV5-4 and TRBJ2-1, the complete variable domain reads ETGVTQSPTHLIKTRGQQVTLRCSSQSGHNTVSWYQQALGQGPQFIFQYYREEENGRGNFPPRFSGLQFPNYSSELNVNALELDDSALYLCASSLRTGLHEQFFGPGTRLTVL.

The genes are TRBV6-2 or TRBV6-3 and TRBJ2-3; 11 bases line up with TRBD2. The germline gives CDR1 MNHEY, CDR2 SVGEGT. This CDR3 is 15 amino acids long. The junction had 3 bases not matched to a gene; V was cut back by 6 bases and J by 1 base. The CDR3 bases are TGTGCCAGCAGCCTACTAGCGGGGGGCACAGATACGCAGTATTTT. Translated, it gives CASSLLAGGTDTQYF.

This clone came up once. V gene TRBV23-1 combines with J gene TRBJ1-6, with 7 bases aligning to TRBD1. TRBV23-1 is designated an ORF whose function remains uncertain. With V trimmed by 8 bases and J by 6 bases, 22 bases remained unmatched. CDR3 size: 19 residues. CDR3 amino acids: CASRLRQGEEGESNSPLHF. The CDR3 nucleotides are TGCGCCAGCCGGTTGAGACAGGGTGAGGAGGGTGAAAGTAATTCACCCCTCCACTTT.

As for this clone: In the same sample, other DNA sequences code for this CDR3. CDR3 in DNA: TGTGCCAGCTCACCGGGACTAGCGGGGGGGCCAGATACGCAGTATTTT. Translating it yields CASSPGLAGGPDTQYF. V usage is TRBV18 and J usage is TRBJ2-3, with 16 nucleotides matching TRBD2. This CDR3 is built from 16 residues. Per the germline V gene, CDR1 is KGHSH and CDR2 is LQKENI. Germline trimming cut 3 bases from V and 4 bases from J; bases unmatched to any gene: 1. Combining the CDR3 with reference TRBV18 and TRBJ2-3 gives the whole variable domain NAGVMQNPRHLVRRRGQEARLRCSPMKGHSHVYWYRQLPEEGLKFMVYLQKENIIDESGMPKERFSAEFPKEGPSILRIQQVVRGDSAAYFCASSPGLAGGPDTQYFGPGTRLTVL.

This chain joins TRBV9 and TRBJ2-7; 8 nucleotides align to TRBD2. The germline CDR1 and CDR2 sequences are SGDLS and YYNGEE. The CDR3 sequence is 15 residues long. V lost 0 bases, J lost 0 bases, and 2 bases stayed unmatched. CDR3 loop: CASSVGGTSSYEQYF. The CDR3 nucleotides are TGTGCCAGCAGCGTAGGGGGGACTAGCTCCTACGAGCAGTACTTC.

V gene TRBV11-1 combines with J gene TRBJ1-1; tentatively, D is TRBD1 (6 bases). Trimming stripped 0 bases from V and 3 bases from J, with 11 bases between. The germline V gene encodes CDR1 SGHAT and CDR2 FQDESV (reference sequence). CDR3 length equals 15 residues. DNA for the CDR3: TGTGCCAGCAGCTTAGCCCGGGGGGCAGACACTGAAGCTTTCTTT. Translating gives CASSLARGADTEAFF. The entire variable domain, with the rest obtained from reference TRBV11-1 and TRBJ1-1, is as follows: EAEVAQSPRYKITEKSQAVAFWCDPISGHATLYWYRQILGQGPELLVQFQDESVVDDSQLPKDRFSAERLKGVDSTLKIQPAELGDSAMYLCASSLARGADTEAFFGQGTRLTVV.

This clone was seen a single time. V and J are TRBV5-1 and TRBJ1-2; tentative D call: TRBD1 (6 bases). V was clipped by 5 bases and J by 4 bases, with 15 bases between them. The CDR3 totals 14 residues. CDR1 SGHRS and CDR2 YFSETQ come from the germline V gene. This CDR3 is CASSSGNRAYGYTF. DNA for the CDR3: TGCGCCAGCAGTTCGGGAAACAGGGCCTATGGCTACACCTTC.

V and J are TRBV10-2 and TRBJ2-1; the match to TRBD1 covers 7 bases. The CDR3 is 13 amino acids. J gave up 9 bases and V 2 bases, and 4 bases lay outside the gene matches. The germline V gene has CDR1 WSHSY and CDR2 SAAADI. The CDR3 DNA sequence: TGCGCCAGCAGTGAGATTCAGGGGGTTGAGCAGTTCTTC. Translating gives CASSEIQGVEQFF.

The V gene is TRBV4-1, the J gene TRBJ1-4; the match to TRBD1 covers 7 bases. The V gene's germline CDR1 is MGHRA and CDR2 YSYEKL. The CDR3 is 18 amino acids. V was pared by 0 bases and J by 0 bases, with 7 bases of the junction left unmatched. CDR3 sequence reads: CASSQERGQIPTNEKLFF. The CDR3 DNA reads TGCGCCAGCAGCCAAGAAAGGGGACAGATACCAACTAATGAAAAACTGTTTTTT.

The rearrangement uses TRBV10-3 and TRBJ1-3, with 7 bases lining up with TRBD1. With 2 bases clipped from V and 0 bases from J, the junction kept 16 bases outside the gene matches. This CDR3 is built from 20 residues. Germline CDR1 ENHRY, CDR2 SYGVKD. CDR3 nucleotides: TGTGCCATCAGTGAGATGAGGCATCCCAAGGCAGGGGGCTCTGGAAACACCATATATTTT. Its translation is CAISEMRHPKAGGSGNTIYF.

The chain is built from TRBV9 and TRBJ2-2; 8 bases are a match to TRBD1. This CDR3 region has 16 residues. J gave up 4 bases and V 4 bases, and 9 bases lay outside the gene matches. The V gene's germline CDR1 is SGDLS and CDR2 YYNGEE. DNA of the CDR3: TGTGCCAGCAGCTTCCTACAGGGGGATGGCACCGGGGAGCTGTTTTTT. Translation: CASSFLQGDGTGELFF.